This passage covers 2 T cell receptor beta chains from one sample sequenced in a study of regulatory T cells in long-lasting Graves disease. Time point given: persistent/refractory GD, antithyroid drugs over 5 years with positive TRAb. Preparation of the TCR library used RNA extracted from PBMCs. Arm-PCR of CDR3 regions and iRepertoire HTBI primers were the basis on which TCR beta libraries were built. TCRdb called the multiplex PCR reads again in MiXCR, with one record for every CDR3 protein. Of roughly 360,000 distinct CDR3 sequences detected, approximately 25% appear once; the ten largest clones hold around 30%. Sequences were derived from peripheral blood mononuclear cells (PBMCs), sampled when the disease was refractory, from a patient treated with antithyroid drugs. The receptors shown here come from a woman in her forties with Graves disease.

This clonotype showed up just a few times. The chain is built from TRBV28 and TRBJ2-6, with D possibly TRBD1 on 7 matching bases. This CDR3 is built from 15 residues. Trimming removed 5 bases from V and 2 bases from J, with 10 bases in between. Germline V gene data show CDR1 as MDHEN and CDR2 as SYDVKM. This CDR3 is CASSAGTAGANVLTF. The CDR3 region has the DNA TGTGCCAGCAGTGCGGGGACAGCTGGGGCCAACGTCCTGACTTTC.

This clonotype was counted ten times or more. V is TRBV12-3 or TRBV12-4 and J is TRBJ1-4; possible D gene TRBD1, 6 bases. V was trimmed by 5 bases and J by 0 bases, leaving 16 bases between them. The CDR3 contains 17 residues. This CDR3 reads CASSLNLRTATNEKLFF. The CDR3 DNA reads as TGTGCCAGCAGTCTTAACCTCAGGACAGCAACTAATGAAAAACTGTTTTTT.